These T cell receptor beta chains were read from a single sample in a study of technical replicates of blood from a handful of donors. TCRdb keeps only in-frame clones here, not all; method: immunoSEQ multiplex PCR. The profile shows some 81,000 clones, roughly nine tenths of them singletons. Sequencing used T cells isolated from PBMCs. The receptor set was obtained from a human donor in good health. CDR3s include the opening cysteine and the closing phenylalanine or tryptophan. The D gene is left open where the match is weak. Rows may omit the clone size; those that give it use once, few, many or a size class.

J | D | size | V | DNA | CDR3
TRBJ2-5 | - | - | TRBV25-1 | TGTGCCAGCAGTGAATATAGAGAAAAAGAGACCCAGTACTTC | CASSEYREKETQYF
TRBJ2-5 | - | once | TRBV7-2 | TGTGCCAGCAGCTTTCCAACCGAGGAGACCCAGTACTTC | CASSFPTEETQYF
TRBJ1-1 | - | - | TRBV19 | TGTGCCAGTATAAGCGGGATGATGAACACTGAAGCTTTCTTT | CASISGMMNTEAFF
TRBJ2-1 | TRBD2 | - | TRBV7-2 | TGTGCCAGCAGCTTAGTAGCGGGCTCCTACAATGAGCAGTTCTTC | CASSLVAGSYNEQFF
TRBJ1-3 | - | - | TRBV11-2 | TGTGCCAGCAGCTTACAAGGCGGCTCTGGAAACACCATATATTTT | CASSLQGGSGNTIYF
TRBJ2-7 | TRBD2 | once | TRBV9 | TGTGCCAGCAGCGCCACCGGGACTAGCGGGGGGGAGCAGTACTTC | CASSATGTSGGEQYF
TRBJ1-2 | - | - | TRBV27 | TGTGCCAGCTCAGCGGGCTATGGCTACACCTTC | CASSAGYGYTF
TRBJ1-4 | - | - | TRBV6-6 | TGTGCCAGCAGTTACAAGACAGCTAATGAAAAACTGTTTTTT | CASSYKTANEKLFF
TRBJ2-1 | - | - | TRBV7-7 | TGTGCTAGCAGCTTATCCCCTGGGGCATATGAGCAGTTCTTC | CASSLSPGAYEQFF
TRBJ2-7 | TRBD1 | - | TRBV6-5 | TGTGCCAGCAGTTACGGTGGGACAGGGGGCTACGAGCAGTACTTC | CASSYGGTGGYEQYF
TRBJ2-2 | TRBD1 | - | TRBV5-4 | TGTGCCAGCAGCTGGGACAGGAACACCGGGGAGCTGTTTTTT | CASSWDRNTGELFF
TRBJ2-2 | TRBD2 | - | TRBV28 | TGTGCCAGCAGTTTTCTAGCGGGAGTGGGCGGGGAGCTGTTTTTT | CASSFLAGVGGELFF
TRBJ2-7 | TRBD1 | - | TRBV5-1 | TGCGCCAGCAGCTTGGGGACAGGGGGGAATCTCTACTACGAGCAGTACTTC | CASSLGTGGNLYYEQYF
TRBJ2-5 | TRBD1 | - | TRBV27 | TGTGCCAGCAGGACAGGGGGCAGGGAGACCCAGTACTTC | CASRTGGRETQYF
TRBJ2-1 | - | - | TRBV6-1 | TGTGCCAGCAGCCCCCTAGGTAATGAGCAGTTCTTC | CASSPLGNEQFF
TRBJ2-1 | TRBD2 | - | TRBV20-1 | TGCAGTGCTAGACTCCGGGAGGTAGAGTTCTTC | CSARLREVEFF
TRBJ1-4 | - | - | TRBV2 | TGTGCCAGCCAGGGCGGTAATGAAAAACTGTTTTTT | CASQGGNEKLFF
TRBJ2-5 | TRBD2 | - | TRBV19 | TGTGCCAGTAGCCCCTCTAGCGGGAAAGAGACCCAGTACTTC | CASSPSSGKETQYF
TRBJ2-7 | - | - | TRBV28 | TGTGCCAGCAAGAATCTAGCGCCGTACGAGCAGTACTTC | CASKNLAPYEQYF
TRBJ1-2 | - | - | TRBV19 | TGTGCCAGTAGTATAGCAGGAGCGACAGTTGGCTACACCTTC | CASSIAGATVGYTF
TRBJ2-3 | TRBD2 | - | TRBV19 | TGTGCCACCACGTCTAGCGGGAGGACAGATACGCAGTATTTT | CATTSSGRTDTQYF
TRBJ1-5 | - | - | TRBV28 | TGTGCCAGCAGTTCAAAGGGGCCCTTCAGCTACTATCAGCCCCAGCATTTT | CASSSKGPFSYYQPQHF
TRBJ2-3 | TRBD2 | - | TRBV19 | TGTGCCAGTAGCCCCGGGGGGGCAGATACGCAGTATTTT | CASSPGGADTQYF
TRBJ2-1 | - | - | TRBV19 | TGTGCCAGTAGTATGGGCTCTCGCTCCTACAATGAGCAGTTCTTC | CASSMGSRSYNEQFF
TRBJ2-7 | - | - | TRBV19 | TGTGCCAGTAGCCCCCAGGGGCCATCCCCATACGAGCAGTACTTC | CASSPQGPSPYEQYF
TRBJ2-7 | - | - | TRBV4-1 | TGCGCCAGCAGCCAAGAGGACGGGACATATAGCGAGCAGTACTTC | CASSQEDGTYSEQYF
TRBJ1-1 | - | - | TRBV9 | TGTGCCAGCAGCCCCAGGTTTGGCGCAATGAACACTGAAGCTTTCTTT | CASSPRFGAMNTEAFF
TRBJ1-1 | - | - | TRBV4-2 | TGTGCCAGCAGCCAAGATCTCCTGAACACTGAAGCTTTCTTT | CASSQDLLNTEAFF
TRBJ2-7 | TRBD1 | - | TRBV5-1 | TGCGCCAGCCGGTTGGACAGGGGTTCCTACGAGCAGTACTTC | CASRLDRGSYEQYF
TRBJ2-7 | TRBD2 | - | TRBV15 | TGTGCCACCAGCAGAGCCGGGACTAGCGGTTCCTACGAGCAGTACTTC | CATSRAGTSGSYEQYF
TRBJ2-3 | - | - | TRBV29-1 | TGCAGCGTCGAGGGAGACACCCTACCCACAGATACGCAGTATTTT | CSVEGDTLPTDTQYF
TRBJ1-2 | TRBD1 | - | TRBV19 | TGTGCCAGTAGTCCACAGGGGGCGACAGGGTCTATCGCGTCTAACTATGGCTACACCTTC | CASSPQGATGSIASNYGYTF
TRBJ1-1 | - | - | TRBV6-5 | TGTGCCAGCAGTTATCTCTCGAACACTGAAGCTTTCTTT | CASSYLSNTEAFF
TRBJ2-2 | TRBD2 | - | TRBV5-4 | TGTGCCAGCAGCTTGGTTGTGGTAGCGGGTTTTTCCGGGGAGCTGTTTTTT | CASSLVVVAGFSGELFF
TRBJ2-7 | - | - | TRBV25-1 | TGTGCCAGCAGTACTATGTGGGGAGCCGGCGAGCAGTACTTC | CASSTMWGAGEQYF
TRBJ1-5 | TRBD1 | few | TRBV6-1 | TGTGCCAGCAGTGCCTGGGACAGCCGTTATCAGCCCCAGCATTTT | CASSAWDSRYQPQHF
TRBJ2-7 | - | - | TRBV5-8 | TGTGCCAGCAGCCCAACAGTTTCCCAATTATACGAGCAGTACTTC | CASSPTVSQLYEQYF
TRBJ1-6 | - | - | TRBV29-1 | TGCAGCCCCCTGGGCTTTCATATCTATAATTCACCCCTCCACTTT | CSPLGFHIYNSPLHF
TRBJ2-7 | - | - | TRBV7-6 | TGTGCCAGCAGCTTATCCCAGGGCGGCTACGAGCAGTACTTC | CASSLSQGGYEQYF
TRBJ2-5 | TRBD2 | - | TRBV5-1 | TGCGCCAGCAGCTTGGTTAGCGGGTTAGGTCGAGAGACCCAGTACTTC | CASSLVSGLGRETQYF
TRBJ1-4 | - | - | TRBV28 | TGTGCCAGCAGTTCAGGGGTTCCGGACGAAAAACTGTTTTTT | CASSSGVPDEKLFF
TRBJ1-2 | - | - | TRBV4-1 | TGCGCCAGCAGCCAAGAGTATCCCAGGGACTATGGCTACACCTTC | CASSQEYPRDYGYTF
TRBJ2-1 | - | few | TRBV7-9 | TGTGCCAGCAGCTTCTCCACAGGTTTGAGTGAGCAGTTCTTC | CASSFSTGLSEQFF
TRBJ2-3 | - | - | TRBV7-8 | TGTGCCAGCAGCTTACTCGGGGGAAACACAGATACGCAGTATTTT | CASSLLGGNTDTQYF
TRBJ1-1 | - | - | TRBV6-5 | TGTGCCAGCCGCGGCACTGAAGCTTTCTTT | CASRGTEAFF
TRBJ2-3 | - | - | TRBV29-1 | TGCAGCGTTGGGGCGGGCCACACAGATACGCAGTATTTT | CSVGAGHTDTQYF
TRBJ2-7 | - | - | TRBV9 | TGTGCCAGCAGCGTAGGGCAGGCCAGCTACGAGCAGTACTTC | CASSVGQASYEQYF
TRBJ1-1 | - | once | TRBV29-1 | TGCAGCGTAGCGGGACGTATGAACACTGAAGCTTTCTTT | CSVAGRMNTEAFF
TRBJ2-7 | - | once | TRBV10-3 | TGTGCCATCAGATTACCGGGGGGCAGCTCCTACGAGCAGTACTTC | CAIRLPGGSSYEQYF
TRBJ1-5 | - | once | TRBV7-2 | TGTGCCAGCAGCTTAGGTCGGGAGGAGAACAATCAGCCCCAGCATTTT | CASSLGREENNQPQHF
TRBJ1-2 | TRBD1 | - | TRBV28 | TGTGCCAGTAGATCCGGACAGGGATTGGGCTACACCTTC | CASRSGQGLGYTF
TRBJ2-5 | TRBD2 | - | TRBV5-6 | TGTGCCAGCAGCTTGGTGACTAGCGGGAGTCAAGAGACCCAGTACTTC | CASSLVTSGSQETQYF
TRBJ1-5 | TRBD1 | - | TRBV15 | TGTGCCACCAGCATCATCGACAGGGGAGGCAATCAGCCCCAGCATTTT | CATSIIDRGGNQPQHF
TRBJ2-7 | TRBD1 | - | TRBV6-6 | TGTGCCAGCAACGCACCGGGACAGGTCTACGAGCAGTACTTC | CASNAPGQVYEQYF
TRBJ2-1 | TRBD2 | - | TRBV11-2 | TGTGCCAGCAGCCCCACTAGCGGGCCCCACTCATCCTACAATGAGCAGTTCTTC | CASSPTSGPHSSYNEQFF
TRBJ2-1 | TRBD2 | once | TRBV2 | TGTGCCAGCAGTGGACTAGCCCATGAGCAGTTCTTC | CASSGLAHEQFF
TRBJ2-5 | - | once | TRBV28 | TGTGCCAGCACCACGACCGAGGTGTCCCAGTACTTC | CASTTTEVSQYF
TRBJ1-1 | TRBD1 | - | TRBV6-5 | TGTGCCAGCAGTCCTCAAATCGGGACAGGTGAAGCTTTCTTT | CASSPQIGTGEAFF